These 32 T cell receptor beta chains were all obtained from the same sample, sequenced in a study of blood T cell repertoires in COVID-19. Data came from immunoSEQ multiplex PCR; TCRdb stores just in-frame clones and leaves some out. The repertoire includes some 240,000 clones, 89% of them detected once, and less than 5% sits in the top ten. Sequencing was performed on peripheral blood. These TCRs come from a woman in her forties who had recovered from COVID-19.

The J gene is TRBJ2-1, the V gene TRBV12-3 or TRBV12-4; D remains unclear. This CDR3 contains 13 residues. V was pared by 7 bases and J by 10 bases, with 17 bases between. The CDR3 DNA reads TGTGCCAGCACCCCCACCGCTCTGCAGGAGCAGTTCTTC. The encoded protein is CASTPTALQEQFF.

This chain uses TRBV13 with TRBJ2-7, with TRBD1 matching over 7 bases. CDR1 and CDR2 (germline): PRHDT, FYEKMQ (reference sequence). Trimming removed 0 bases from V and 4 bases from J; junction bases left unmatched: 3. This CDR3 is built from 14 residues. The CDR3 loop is CASSLGTGNYEQYF. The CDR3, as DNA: TGTGCCAGCAGCTTAGGGACAGGGAATTACGAGCAGTACTTC. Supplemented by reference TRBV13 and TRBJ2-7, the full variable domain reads AAGVIQSPRHLIKEKRETATLKCYPIPRHDTVYWYQQGPGQDPQFLISFYEKMQSDKGSIPDRFSAQQFSDYHSELNMSSLELGDSALYFCASSLGTGNYEQYFGPGTRLTVT.

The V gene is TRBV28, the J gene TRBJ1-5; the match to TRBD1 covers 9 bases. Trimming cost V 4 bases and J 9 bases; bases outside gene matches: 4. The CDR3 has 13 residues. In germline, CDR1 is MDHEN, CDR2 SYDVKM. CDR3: CASSSDRGRPQHF. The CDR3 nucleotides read TGTGCCAGCAGTTCGGACAGGGGTCGGCCCCAGCATTTT.

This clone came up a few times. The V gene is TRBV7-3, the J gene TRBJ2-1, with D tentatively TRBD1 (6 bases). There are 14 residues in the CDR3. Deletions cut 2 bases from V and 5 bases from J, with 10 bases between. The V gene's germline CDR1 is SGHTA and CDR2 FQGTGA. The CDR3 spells CASSLSPGDNEQFF. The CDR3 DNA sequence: TGTGCCAGCAGCTTATCTCCAGGGGACAATGAGCAGTTCTTC.

This chain's CDR3 is CASSFRDNYNEQFF. In DNA, the CDR3 is TGTGCCAGCAGCTTCCGGGACAACTACAATGAGCAGTTCTTC. This sequence joins TRBV9 and TRBJ2-1; tentative D call: TRBD1 (6 bases). Trimming took off 4 bases at V and 3 bases at J, with 11 bases between the two ends. Germline assignment: CDR1 SGDLS and CDR2 YYNGEE. This CDR3 contains 14 residues. The full variable domain, rest sourced from reference TRBV9 and TRBJ2-1, is DSGVTQTPKHLITATGQRVTLRCSPRSGDLSVYWYQQSLDQGLQFLIQYYNGEERAKGNILERFSAQQFPDLHSELNLSSLELGDSALYFCASSFRDNYNEQFFGPGTRLTVL.

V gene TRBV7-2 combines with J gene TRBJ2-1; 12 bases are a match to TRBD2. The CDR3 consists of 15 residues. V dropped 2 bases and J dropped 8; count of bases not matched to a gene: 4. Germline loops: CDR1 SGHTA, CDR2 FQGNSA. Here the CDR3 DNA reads TGTGCCAGCAGCTTATCTAGCGGGGGGGCAGATGAGCAGTTCTTC. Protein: CASSLSSGGADEQFF. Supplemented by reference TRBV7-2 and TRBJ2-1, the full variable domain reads GAGVSQSPSNKVTEKGKDVELRCDPISGHTALYWYRQSLGQGLEFLIYFQGNSAPDKSGLPSDRFSAERTGGSVSTLTIQRTQQEDSAVYLCASSLSSGGADEQFFGPGTRLTVL.

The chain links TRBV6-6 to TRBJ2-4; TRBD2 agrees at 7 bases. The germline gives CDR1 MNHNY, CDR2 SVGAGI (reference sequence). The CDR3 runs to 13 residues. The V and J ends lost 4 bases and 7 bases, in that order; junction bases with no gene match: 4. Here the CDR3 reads CASSWEGKNIQYF. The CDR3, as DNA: TGTGCCAGCAGTTGGGAGGGAAAGAACATTCAGTACTTC.

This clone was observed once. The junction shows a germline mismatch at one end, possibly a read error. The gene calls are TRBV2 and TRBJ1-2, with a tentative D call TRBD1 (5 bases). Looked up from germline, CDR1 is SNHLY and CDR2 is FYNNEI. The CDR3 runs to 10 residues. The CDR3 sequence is CATSQGSYTF. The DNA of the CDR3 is TGTGCCACCAGTCAGGGTTCCTACACCTTC.

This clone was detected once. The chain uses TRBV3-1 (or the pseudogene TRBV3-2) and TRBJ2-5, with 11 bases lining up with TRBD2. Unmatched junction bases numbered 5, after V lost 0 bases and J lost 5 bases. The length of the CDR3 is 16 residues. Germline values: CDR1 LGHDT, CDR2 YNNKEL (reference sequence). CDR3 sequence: CASSQDLAGGWETQYF. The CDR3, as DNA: TGTGCCAGCAGCCAAGATTTAGCGGGGGGGTGGGAGACCCAGTACTTC.

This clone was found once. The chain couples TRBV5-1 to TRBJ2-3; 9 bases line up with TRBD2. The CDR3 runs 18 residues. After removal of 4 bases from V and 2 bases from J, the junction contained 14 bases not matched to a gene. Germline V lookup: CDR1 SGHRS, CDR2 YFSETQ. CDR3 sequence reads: CASSTASGGSKHTDTQYF. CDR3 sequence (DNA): TGCGCCAGCAGCACGGCCAGCGGGGGGTCTAAACACACAGATACGCAGTATTTT.

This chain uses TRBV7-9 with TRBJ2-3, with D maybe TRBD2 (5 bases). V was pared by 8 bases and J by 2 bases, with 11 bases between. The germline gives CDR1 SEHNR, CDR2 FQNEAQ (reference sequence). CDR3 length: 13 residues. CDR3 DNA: TGTGCCAGCCGGCCGGGGTTCACAGATACGCAGTATTTT. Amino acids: CASRPGFTDTQYF.

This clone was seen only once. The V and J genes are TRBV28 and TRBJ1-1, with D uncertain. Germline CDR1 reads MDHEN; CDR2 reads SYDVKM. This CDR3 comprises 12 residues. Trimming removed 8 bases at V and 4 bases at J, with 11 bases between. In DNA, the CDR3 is TGTGCCAGCCAGGTGGGAGTCACTGAAGCTTTCTTT. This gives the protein CASQVGVTEAFF.

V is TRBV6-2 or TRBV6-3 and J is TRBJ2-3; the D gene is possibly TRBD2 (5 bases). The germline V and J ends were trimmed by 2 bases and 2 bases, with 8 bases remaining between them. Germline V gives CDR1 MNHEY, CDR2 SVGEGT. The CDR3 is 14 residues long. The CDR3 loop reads CASSYAGPTDTQYF. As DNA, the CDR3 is TGTGCCAGCAGTTACGCGGGCCCCACAGATACGCAGTATTTT.

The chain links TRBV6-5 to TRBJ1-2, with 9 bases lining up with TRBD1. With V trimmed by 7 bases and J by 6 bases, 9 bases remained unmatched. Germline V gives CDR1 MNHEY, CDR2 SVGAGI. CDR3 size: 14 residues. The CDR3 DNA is TGTGCCAGCACCCTCACAGGGGGCGGTCATGGCTACACCTTC. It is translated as CASTLTGGGHGYTF.

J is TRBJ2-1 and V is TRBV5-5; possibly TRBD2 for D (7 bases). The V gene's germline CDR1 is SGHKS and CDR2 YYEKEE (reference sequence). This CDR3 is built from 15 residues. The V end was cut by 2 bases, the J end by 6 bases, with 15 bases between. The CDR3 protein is CASSLSGGRGNEQFF. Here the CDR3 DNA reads TGTGCCAGCAGCTTATCGGGGGGCCGGGGCAATGAGCAGTTCTTC.

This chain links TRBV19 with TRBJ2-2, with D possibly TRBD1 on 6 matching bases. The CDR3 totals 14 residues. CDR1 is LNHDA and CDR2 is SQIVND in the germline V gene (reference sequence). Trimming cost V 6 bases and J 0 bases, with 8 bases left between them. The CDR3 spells CASRAGANTGELFF. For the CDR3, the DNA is TGTGCCAGTAGAGCAGGGGCGAACACCGGGGAGCTGTTTTTT. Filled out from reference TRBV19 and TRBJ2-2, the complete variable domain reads DGGITQSPKYLFRKEGQNVTLSCEQNLNHDAMYWYRQDPGQGLRLIYYSQIVNDFQKGDIAEGYSVSREKKESFPLTVTSAQKNPTAFYLCASRAGANTGELFFGEGSRLTVL.

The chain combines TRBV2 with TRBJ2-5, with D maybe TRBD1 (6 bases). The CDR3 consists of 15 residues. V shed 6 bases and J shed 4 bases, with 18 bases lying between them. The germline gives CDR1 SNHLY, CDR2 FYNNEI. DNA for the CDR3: TGTGCCAGCAGCGCCCAGCTTGTAGGGGGAGAGACCCAGTACTTC. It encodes CASSAQLVGGETQYF.

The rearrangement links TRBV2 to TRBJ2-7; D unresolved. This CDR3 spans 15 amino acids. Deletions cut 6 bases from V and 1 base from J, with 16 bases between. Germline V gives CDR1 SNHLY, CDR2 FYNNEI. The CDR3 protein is CASSPFQVLSYEQYF. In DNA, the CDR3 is TGTGCCAGCAGCCCTTTCCAGGTCTTATCCTACGAGCAGTACTTC.

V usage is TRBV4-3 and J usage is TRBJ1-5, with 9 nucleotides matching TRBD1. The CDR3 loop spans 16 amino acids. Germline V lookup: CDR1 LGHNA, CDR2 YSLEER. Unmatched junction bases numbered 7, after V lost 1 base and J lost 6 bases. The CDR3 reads CASSQGVGDRAQPQHF. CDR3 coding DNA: TGCGCCAGCAGCCAAGGCGTGGGGGACAGGGCTCAGCCCCAGCATTTT.

This CDR3 reads CASSFPGPGQANSPLHF. The CDR3 DNA is TGTGCCAGCAGTTTCCCTGGACCGGGACAGGCGAACTCACCCCTCCACTTT. The chain is built from TRBV28 and TRBJ1-6; 8 bases are a match to TRBD1. Germline-derived CDR1 and CDR2 are MDHEN and SYDVKM. V dropped 3 bases and J dropped 10; count of bases not matched to a gene: 14. There are 17 residues in the CDR3.

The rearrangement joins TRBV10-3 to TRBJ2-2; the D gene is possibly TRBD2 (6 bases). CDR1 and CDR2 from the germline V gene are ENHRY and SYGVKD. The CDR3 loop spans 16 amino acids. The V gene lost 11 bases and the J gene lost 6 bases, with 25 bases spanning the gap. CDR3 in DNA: TGTGCCTTACGGCAGGCAGGACTAAGGGCGGCCGGGGAGCTGTTTTTT. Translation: CALRQAGLRAAGELFF.

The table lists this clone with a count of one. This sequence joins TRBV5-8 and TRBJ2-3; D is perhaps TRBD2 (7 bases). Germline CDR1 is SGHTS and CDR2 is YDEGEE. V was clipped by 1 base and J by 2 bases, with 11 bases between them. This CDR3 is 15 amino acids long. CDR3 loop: CASSLRGGATDTQYF. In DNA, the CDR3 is TGTGCCAGCAGCTTGAGGGGGGGGGCCACAGATACGCAGTATTTT.

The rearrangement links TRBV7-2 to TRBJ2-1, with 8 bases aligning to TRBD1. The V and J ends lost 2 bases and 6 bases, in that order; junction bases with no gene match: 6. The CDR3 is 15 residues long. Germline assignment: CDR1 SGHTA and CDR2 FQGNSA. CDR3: CASSLSGQDFNEQFF. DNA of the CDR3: TGTGCCAGCAGCTTATCGGGACAGGATTTCAATGAGCAGTTCTTC.

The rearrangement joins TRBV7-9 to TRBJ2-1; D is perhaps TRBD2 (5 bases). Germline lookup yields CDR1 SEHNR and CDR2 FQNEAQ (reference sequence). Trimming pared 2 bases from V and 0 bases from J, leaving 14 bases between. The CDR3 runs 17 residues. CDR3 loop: CASSLPQRRSSYNEQFF. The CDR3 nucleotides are TGTGCCAGCAGCTTACCCCAGCGGAGGAGCTCCTACAATGAGCAGTTCTTC.

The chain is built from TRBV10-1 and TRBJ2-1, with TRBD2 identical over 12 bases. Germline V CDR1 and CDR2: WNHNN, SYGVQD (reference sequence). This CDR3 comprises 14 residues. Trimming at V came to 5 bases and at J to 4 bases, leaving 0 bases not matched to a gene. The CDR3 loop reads CASSTSGGYNEQFF. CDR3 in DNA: TGCGCCAGCAGTACTAGCGGGGGGTACAATGAGCAGTTCTTC.

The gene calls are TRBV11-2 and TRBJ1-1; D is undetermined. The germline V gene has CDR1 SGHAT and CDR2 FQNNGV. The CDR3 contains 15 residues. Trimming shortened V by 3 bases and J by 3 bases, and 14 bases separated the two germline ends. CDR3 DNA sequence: TGTGCCAGCAGCTTTGGGAGAGGGTTTTACACTGAAGCTTTCTTT. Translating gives CASSFGRGFYTEAFF.

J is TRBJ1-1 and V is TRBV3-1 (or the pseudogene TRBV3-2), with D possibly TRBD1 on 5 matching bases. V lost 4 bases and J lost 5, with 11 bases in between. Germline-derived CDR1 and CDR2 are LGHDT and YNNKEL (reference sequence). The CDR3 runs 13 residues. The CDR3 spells CASSRREGTEAFF. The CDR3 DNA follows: TGTGCCAGCAGCCGCAGGGAGGGGACTGAAGCTTTCTTT.

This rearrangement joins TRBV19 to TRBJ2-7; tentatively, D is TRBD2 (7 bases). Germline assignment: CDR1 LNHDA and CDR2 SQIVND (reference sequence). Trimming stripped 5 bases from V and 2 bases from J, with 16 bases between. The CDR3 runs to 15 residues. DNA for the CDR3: TGTGCCAGTAGTGCCGCCTGGGGGGGCCCCTACGAGCAGTACGTC. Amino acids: CASSAAWGGPYEQYV.

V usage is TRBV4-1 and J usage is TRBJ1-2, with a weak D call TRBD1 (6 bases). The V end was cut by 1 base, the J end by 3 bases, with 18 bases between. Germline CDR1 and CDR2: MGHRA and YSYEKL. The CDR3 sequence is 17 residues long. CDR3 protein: CASSQVATGFYDYGYTF. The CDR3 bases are TGCGCCAGCAGCCAAGTCGCCACAGGGTTTTATGACTATGGCTACACCTTC.

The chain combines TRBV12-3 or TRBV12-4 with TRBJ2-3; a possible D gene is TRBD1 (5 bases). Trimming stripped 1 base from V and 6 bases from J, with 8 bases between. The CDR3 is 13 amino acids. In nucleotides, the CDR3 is TGTGCCAGCAGTTTAGTAGGGGCGGATACGCAGTATTTT. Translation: CASSLVGADTQYF.

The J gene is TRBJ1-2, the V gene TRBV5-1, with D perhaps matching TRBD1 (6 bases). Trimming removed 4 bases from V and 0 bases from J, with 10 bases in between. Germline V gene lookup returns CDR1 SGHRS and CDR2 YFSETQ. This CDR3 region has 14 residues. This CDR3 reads CASSTRQANYGYTF. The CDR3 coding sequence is TGCGCCAGCAGCACTCGACAGGCTAACTATGGCTACACCTTC. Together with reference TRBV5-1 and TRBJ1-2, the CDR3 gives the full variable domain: KAGVTQTPRYLIKTRGQQVTLSCSPISGHRSVSWYQQTPGQGLQFLFEYFSETQRNKGNFPGRFSGRQFSNSRSEMNVSTLELGDSALYLCASSTRQANYGYTFGSGTRLTVV.

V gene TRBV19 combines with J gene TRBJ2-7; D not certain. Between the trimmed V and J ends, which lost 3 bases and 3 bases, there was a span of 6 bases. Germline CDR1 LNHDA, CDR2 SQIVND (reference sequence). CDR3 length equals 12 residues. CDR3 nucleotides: TGTGCCAGTAGTATTCCAGGCTACGAGCAGTACTTC. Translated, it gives CASSIPGYEQYF.